This T cell receptor beta chain was sequenced in a study of Ad26.COV2.S vaccination and SARS-CoV-2 variants. About the research overall: Once, or twice with 56 days between doses, Ad26.COV2.S was given intramuscularly.

Trimming cost V 1 base and J 10 bases, with 16 bases left between them. CDR1 and CDR2 from the germline V gene are MNHEY and SMNVEV (reference sequence). The CDR3 contains 15 residues. Treatment described: 15 to 20 received Ad26.COV2.S at low or high dose, single or two shots; five or six received placebo; per-sample allocation not given. Collection of the samples took place on day 63 after the first injection of vaccine or placebo. The repertoire was sequenced with immunoSEQ multiplex PCR; TCRdb's copy has only in-frame clones and lacks some. The data show hundreds of thousands of clones, about 88% seen once.

This TCR was recovered from a person aged 18-65 years who received the Ad26.COV2.S COVID-19 vaccine or a placebo. The chain is built from TRBV27 and TRBJ2-2, with D perhaps assigned TRBD1 or TRBD2 (6 bases each). Sequencing used peripheral blood, obtained in a trial of Ad26.COV2.S vaccine versus placebo. The CDR3 sequence: CASSLWTASGEELFF. CDR3 nucleotide sequence: TGTGCCAGCAGTTTATGGACAGCTTCGGGGGAGGAGCTGTTTTTT.